Below are 24 T cell receptor beta chains sequenced from a single sample in a study of T cell responses to AZD1222 COVID-19 vaccine. Using immunoSEQ multiplex PCR, the repertoire was profiled, and TCRdb retains in-frame clones only, with some absent. Among about 160,000 clones listed, 91% were seen once. This material consisted of peripheral blood, taken on day 0 of AZD1222 vaccination. Source of these receptors: an adult in good health.

The rearrangement uses TRBV28 and TRBJ1-2; perhaps TRBD1 as D (5 bases). Germline V gene data show CDR1 as MDHEN and CDR2 as SYDVKM. Between the trimmed V and J ends, which lost 8 bases and 14 bases, there was a span of 24 bases. This CDR3 has 13 residues. CDR3 in DNA: TGTGCCAGCGGTCGAGGATTTGATCCGGGACCAACCTTC. Protein product: CASGRGFDPGPTF.

The CDR3 loop is CASSLALAGTEAFF. Written as DNA, the CDR3 is TGTGCCAGCAGCTTAGCACTGGCGGGAACTGAAGCTTTCTTT. This sequence joins TRBV7-9 and TRBJ1-1; D is ambiguous. Germline V lookup: CDR1 SEHNR, CDR2 FQNEAQ (reference sequence). The V end was cut by 0 bases, the J end by 5 bases, with 10 bases between. The CDR3 spans 14 residues.

The genes are TRBV6-5 and TRBJ1-2; weak D call: TRBD1 (5 bases). The CDR3 covers 16 residues. Trimming stripped 0 bases from V and 2 bases from J, with 13 bases between. Per germline, CDR1 MNHEY and CDR2 SVGAGI. The CDR3 loop is CASSYSYRSRNYGYTF. In nucleotides, the CDR3 is TGTGCCAGCAGTTACTCGTACAGGTCTCGGAACTATGGCTACACCTTC.

This rearrangement joins TRBV10-3 to TRBJ2-1, with 10 bases identical to TRBD2. Germline-derived CDR1 and CDR2 are ENHRY and SYGVKD. The CDR3 runs 16 residues. J was trimmed by 5 bases and V by 0 bases; bases with no gene match: 4. The CDR3 nucleotides read TGTGCCATCAGTGAGTCAATAGCGGGAGGCCACAATGAGCAGTTCTTC. This translates into CAISESIAGGHNEQFF.

The chain's CDR3 is CASSSRRQGRYEQYF. CDR3 nucleotides: TGTGCCAGCAGTTCAAGGAGACAGGGGCGTTACGAGCAGTACTTC. The V gene is TRBV6-5, the J gene TRBJ2-7; 8 bases line up with TRBD1. The CDR3 length is 15 residues. Germline values: CDR1 MNHEY, CDR2 SVGAGI. V gave up 4 bases and J gave up 4 bases; unmatched junction bases: 9.

The chain recombines TRBV4-2 with TRBJ2-2, with 8 bases identical to TRBD1. Losses at the gene ends were 2 bases for V and 4 bases for J; bases not matched to a gene: 6. CDR3 length: 16 residues. CDR1 and CDR2 (germline): LGHNA, YNFKEQ. CDR3 loop: CASSQKAGGLTGELFF. The CDR3 DNA sequence: TGTGCCAGCAGCCAAAAGGCAGGGGGCCTCACCGGGGAGCTGTTTTTT.

The chain is built from TRBV10-3 and TRBJ2-7, with a tentative D call TRBD2 (6 bases). The CDR3 spans 12 residues. Germline CDR1 reads ENHRY; CDR2 reads SYGVKD. Trimming cost V 3 bases and J 5 bases, with 8 bases left between them. CDR3 nucleotides: TGTGCCATCAGTGAACCGGGAGACGAGCAGTACTTC. It encodes CAISEPGDEQYF.

The V gene is TRBV29-1, the J gene TRBJ1-3; weak D call: TRBD1 (6 bases). V shed 7 bases and J shed 2 bases, with 15 bases lying between them. The CDR3 has 14 residues. Germline CDR1 and CDR2: SQVTM and ANQGSEA. Here the CDR3 reads CSASNREPGNTIYF. In nucleotides, the CDR3 is TGCAGCGCCTCCAACAGGGAGCCTGGAAACACCATATATTTT.

V usage is TRBV27 and J usage is TRBJ1-4; 7 bases are shared with TRBD1. Losses at the gene ends were 3 bases for V and 4 bases for J; bases not matched to a gene: 5. Looked up from germline, CDR1 is MNHEY and CDR2 is SMNVEV (reference sequence). The CDR3 is made up of 15 amino acids. Here the CDR3 reads CASSFGAGGNEKLFF. As DNA, the CDR3 is TGTGCCAGCAGTTTCGGGGCAGGGGGTAATGAAAAACTGTTTTTT.

The V and J genes are TRBV29-1 and TRBJ1-1; D is unresolved. CDR1 and CDR2 (germline): SQVTM, ANQGSEA. This CDR3 has 13 amino acids. V lost 4 bases to trimming and J lost 2 bases, with 11 bases between them. Here the CDR3 DNA reads TGCAGCGTTGCAAGGACCCCCAACACTGAAGCTTTCTTT. This sequence encodes CSVARTPNTEAFF.

The chain has TRBV9 and TRBJ1-5; weak D call: TRBD1 (5 bases). Trimming shortened V by 0 bases and J by 7 bases, and 11 bases separated the two germline ends. CDR3 size: 14 residues. Germline assignment: CDR1 SGDLS and CDR2 YYNGEE. The CDR3 here is CASSVGVGEQPQHF. DNA of the CDR3: TGTGCCAGCAGCGTAGGAGTAGGGGAGCAGCCCCAGCATTTT.

The rearrangement uses TRBV27 and TRBJ1-6; D gene ambiguous. Germline V gene sequence: CDR1 MNHEY, CDR2 SMNVEV (reference sequence). The V and J ends lost 6 bases and 7 bases respectively, with 10 bases between them. The CDR3 spans 13 residues. The CDR3 sequence: CASRNSANSPLHF. Written as DNA, the CDR3 is TGTGCCAGCAGGAACAGCGCGAATTCACCCCTCCACTTT.

The rearrangement links TRBV19 to TRBJ2-6, with D hard to call. Germline loops: CDR1 LNHDA, CDR2 SQIVND (reference sequence). The CDR3 runs to 15 residues. Trimming took 5 bases from V and 0 from J, leaving 8 bases between them. The CDR3 loop is CASSLQGSGANVLTF. DNA for the CDR3: TGTGCCAGTAGTCTGCAAGGCTCTGGGGCCAACGTCCTGACTTTC.

The chain joins TRBV2 to TRBJ1-6, with D unclear. CDR1 is SNHLY, CDR2 FYNNEI, per germline. V lost 8 bases, J lost 0 bases, and 8 bases lay in between. The CDR3 has 14 residues. The CDR3 region is CASGLSSYNSPLHF. DNA of the CDR3: TGTGCCAGCGGTCTGAGCTCCTATAATTCACCCCTCCACTTT. Looking up the rest from reference TRBV2 and TRBJ1-6 gives the full variable domain: EPEVTQTPSHQVTQMGQEVILRCVPISNHLYFYWYRQILGQKVEFLVSFYNNEISEKSEIFDDQFSVERPDGSNFTLKIRSTKLEDSAMYFCASGLSSYNSPLHFGNGTRLTVT.

The chain links TRBV7-2 to TRBJ2-7; 13 nucleotides align to TRBD2. This CDR3 is 17 amino acids long. Germline values: CDR1 SGHTA, CDR2 FQGNSA. V gave up 5 bases and J gave up 0 bases; unmatched junction bases: 7. CDR3 residues: CASSTTTSGGNSYEQYF. CDR3 coding DNA: TGTGCCAGCAGCACCACGACTAGCGGGGGGAACTCCTACGAGCAGTACTTC.

The chain is built from TRBV4-3 and TRBJ2-1; 12 bases match TRBD2. This CDR3 contains 17 residues. Germline V gene sequence: CDR1 LGHNA, CDR2 YSLEER. The V segment lost 1 base and the J segment 5 bases; nucleotides outside the gene matches: 6. As DNA, the CDR3 is TGCGCCAGCAGCCAAGTGATCCTAGCGGGGGGGCACAATGAGCAGTTCTTC. Protein sequence: CASSQVILAGGHNEQFF.

The CDR3 DNA reads as TGTGCCAGCAGCCCGCGTCCCGGGACAGTCCGCTCCTACAATGAGCAGTTCTTC. Translated, it gives CASSPRPGTVRSYNEQFF. The chain combines TRBV7-2 with TRBJ2-1; 7 bases align to TRBD1. Germline V gene lookup returns CDR1 SGHTA and CDR2 FQGNSA. The CDR3 totals 18 residues. V trimming: 5 bases; J trimming: 0 bases; junction bases outside the gene matches: 13.

The V call is TRBV6-5, the J call TRBJ2-7; TRBD2 agrees at 10 bases. This CDR3 comprises 14 residues. The V gene end was trimmed by 6 bases and the J gene end by 5 bases; junction bases not matched to a gene: 7. Germline lookup yields CDR1 MNHEY and CDR2 SVGAGI. CDR3 amino acids: CASSRTSGGDEQYF. The CDR3 DNA is TGTGCCAGCAGCCGGACTAGCGGTGGCGACGAGCAGTACTTC.

J is TRBJ1-1 and V is TRBV7-9; D not certain. The CDR3 totals 12 residues. Germline V lookup: CDR1 SEHNR, CDR2 FQNEAQ (reference sequence). V was shortened by 4 bases and J by 1 base, with 4 bases between the two germline ends. The CDR3 here is CASSSTNTEAFF. In DNA, the CDR3 is TGTGCCAGCAGCTCCACGAACACTGAAGCTTTCTTT.

The genes are TRBV6-6 and TRBJ1-2, with D perhaps matching TRBD1 (6 bases). Germline values: CDR1 MNHNY, CDR2 SVGAGI (reference sequence). Trimming pared 2 bases from V and 5 bases from J, leaving 6 bases between. The CDR3 extends over 12 amino acids. The CDR3 bases are TGTGCCAGCAGTTACGGACAGTATGGCTACACCTTC. Its translation is CASSYGQYGYTF.

This chain connects TRBV7-2 to TRBJ2-1, with D possibly matching TRBD2 (5 bases). The CDR3 has 14 residues. The V end lost 5 bases, the J end lost 8 bases, and 16 bases lay between the germline ends. Germline CDR1 is SGHTA and CDR2 is FQGNSA. The CDR3 DNA reads as TGTGCCAGCAGCGGTAGGCGGGCCGCAGATGAGCAGTTCTTC. Protein product: CASSGRRAADEQFF.

The chain has TRBV4-3 and TRBJ2-2, with D unresolved. The V gene's germline CDR1 is LGHNA and CDR2 YSLEER. CDR3 length: 16 residues. V shed 1 base and J shed 6 bases, with 15 bases lying between them. The CDR3 DNA reads TGCGCCAGCAGCCAAGGTTTGACTGCGGCCGCCGGGGAGCTGTTTTTT. This codes for CASSQGLTAAAGELFF.

In its sample, this clone was seen once. The rearrangement uses TRBV24-1 and TRBJ1-2; D is unresolved. V was clipped by 3 bases and J by 5 bases, with 9 bases between them. The CDR3 is made up of 13 amino acids. Looked up from germline, CDR1 is KGHDR and CDR2 is SFDVKD. The CDR3 loop is CATSDEDLYGYTF. The DNA for the CDR3 is TGTGCCACCAGTGATGAGGACCTTTATGGCTACACCTTC.

The chain joins TRBV3-1 (or the pseudogene TRBV3-2) to TRBJ1-2; 7 bases agree with TRBD1. The germline V gene has CDR1 LGHDT and CDR2 YNNKEL (reference sequence). The CDR3 has 13 amino acids. V shed 6 bases and J 3 bases; nucleotides not matched to a gene: 4. The CDR3 region has the DNA TGTGCCAGCAGTCCACAGGGGTACTATGGCTACACCTTC. This codes for CASSPQGYYGYTF.